The clone carrying this T cell receptor beta chain was found a few times. Antigen unknown. The data were obtained in a study of T-cell reconstitution after alpha-beta-depleted transplantation in children. Unmatched junction bases numbered 5, after V lost 0 bases and J lost 11 bases. The CDR3 totals 13 residues. The germline gives CDR1 SGHRS, CDR2 YFSETQ. Preparation of the TCRbeta library was carried out with unique molecular identifiers. TCRdb reprocessed the PCR reads via MiXCR and lists one record per CDR3 protein. The sample has approximately 650,000 distinct CDR3 sequences, around 13% seen once. Study-level findings and limits: Where alpha-beta T cells came from about two months after transplant was reportedly several hundred expanded graft clones.

The receptor was isolated from a girl aged 2 to 9 with congenital amegakaryocytic thrombocytopenia, due to receive a stem cell transplant. The specimen was PBMCs, collected before TCRalphabeta/CD19-depleted stem cell transplant. J is TRBJ1-1 and V is TRBV5-1; 9 bases are shared with TRBD1. This CDR3 is CASSLVDRGLAFF. The CDR3 DNA follows: TGCGCCAGCAGCTTGGTTGACAGGGGGTTGGCTTTCTTT.